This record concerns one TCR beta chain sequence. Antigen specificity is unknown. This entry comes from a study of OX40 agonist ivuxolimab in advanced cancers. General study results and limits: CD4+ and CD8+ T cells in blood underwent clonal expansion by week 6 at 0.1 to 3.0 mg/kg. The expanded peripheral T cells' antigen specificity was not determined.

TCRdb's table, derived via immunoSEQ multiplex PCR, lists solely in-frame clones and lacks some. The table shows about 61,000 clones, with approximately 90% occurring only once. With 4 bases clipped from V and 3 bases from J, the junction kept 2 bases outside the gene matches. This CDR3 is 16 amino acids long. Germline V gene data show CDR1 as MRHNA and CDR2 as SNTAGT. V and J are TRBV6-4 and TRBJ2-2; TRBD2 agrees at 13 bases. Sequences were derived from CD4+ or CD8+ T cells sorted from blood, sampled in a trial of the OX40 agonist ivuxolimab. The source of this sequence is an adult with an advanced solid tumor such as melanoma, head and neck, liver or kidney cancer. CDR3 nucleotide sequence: TGTGCCAGCAGTGGGACTAGCGGGGGACACACCGGGGAGCTGTTTTTT. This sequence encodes CASSGTSGGHTGELFF.